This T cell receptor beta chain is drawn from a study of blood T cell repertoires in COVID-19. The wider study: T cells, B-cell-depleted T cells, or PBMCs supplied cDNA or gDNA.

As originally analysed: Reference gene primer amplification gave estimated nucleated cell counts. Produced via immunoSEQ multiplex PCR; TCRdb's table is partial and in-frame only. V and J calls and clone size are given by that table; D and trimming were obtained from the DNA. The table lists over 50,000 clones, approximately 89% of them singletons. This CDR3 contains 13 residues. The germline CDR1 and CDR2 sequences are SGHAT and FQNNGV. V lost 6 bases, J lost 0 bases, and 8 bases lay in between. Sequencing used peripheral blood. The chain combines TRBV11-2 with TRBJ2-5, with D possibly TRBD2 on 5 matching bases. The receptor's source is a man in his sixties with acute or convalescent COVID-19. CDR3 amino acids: CASSPGYQETQYF. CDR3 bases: TGTGCCAGCAGTCCGGGGTACCAAGAGACCCAGTACTTC.